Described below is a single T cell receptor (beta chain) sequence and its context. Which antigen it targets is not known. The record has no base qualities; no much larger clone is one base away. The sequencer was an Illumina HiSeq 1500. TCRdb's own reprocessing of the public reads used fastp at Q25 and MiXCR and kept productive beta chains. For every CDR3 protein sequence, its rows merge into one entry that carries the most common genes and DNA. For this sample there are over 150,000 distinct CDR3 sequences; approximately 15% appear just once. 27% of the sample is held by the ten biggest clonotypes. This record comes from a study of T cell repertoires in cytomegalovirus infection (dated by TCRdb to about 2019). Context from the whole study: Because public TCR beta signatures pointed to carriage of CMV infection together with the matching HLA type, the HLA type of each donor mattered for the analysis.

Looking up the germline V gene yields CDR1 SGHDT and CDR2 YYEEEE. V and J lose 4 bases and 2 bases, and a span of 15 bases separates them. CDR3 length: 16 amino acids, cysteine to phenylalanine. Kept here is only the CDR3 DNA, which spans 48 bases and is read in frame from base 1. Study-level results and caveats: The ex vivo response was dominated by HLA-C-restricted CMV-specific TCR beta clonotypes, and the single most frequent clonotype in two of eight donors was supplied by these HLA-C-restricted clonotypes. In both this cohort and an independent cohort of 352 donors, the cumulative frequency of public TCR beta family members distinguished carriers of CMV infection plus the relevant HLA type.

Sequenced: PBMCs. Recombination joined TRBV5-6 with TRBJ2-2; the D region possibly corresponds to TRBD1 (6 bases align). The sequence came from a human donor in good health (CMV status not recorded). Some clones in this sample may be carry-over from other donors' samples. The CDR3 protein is CASSHLGQRNTGELFF. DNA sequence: TGTGCCAGCAGCCACCTAGGACAGCGAAACACCGGGGAGCTGTTTTTT.